One T cell receptor (beta chain) is described in this entry. Its antigen is still unknown. No qualities accompany the bases; no much larger clone lies one base away. Taken from cysteine to phenylalanine, the CDR3 has 14 residues. The entry retains the CDR3 DNA only, 42 bases that are in frame from base 1. CDR1 SQVTM and CDR2 ANQGSEA were looked up in the germline V gene. V drops 8 bases and J drops 5 bases, leaving 18 bases in between. The data belong to a study of blood T cell repertoires in COVID-19 (TCRdb year 2020). About the investigation overall: The collaborator samples originated in the United States, Italy and Spain and spanned the acute and convalescent phases of COVID-19. The material from the prospective study consisted of cDNA or gDNA derived from T cells, B-cell-depleted T cells, or PBMCs. Deeply sampled blood TCRbeta repertoires from subjects exposed to, actively infected with, or recovered from COVID-19 were included in the dataset. A freely available public database, intended as a resource for researchers studying the immune response to SARS-CoV-2, is where the repertoires were released. The samples were drawn from two sources: the first 160 participants of the ongoing ImmuneRACE study, and fewer than 1,500 subjects contributed by 6 global collaborators. Sample metadata almost always included a de-identified subject ID, COVID-19 status, age in years and sex. HLA class I and class II types, where available, came from metadata supplied by the sample provider rather than from assay-based typing. Overall results and qualifications from the work: Clinical and demographic metadata were provided uncurated, with the amount varying by source and participant.

TCRbeta CDR3 regions were amplified from genomic DNA by means of the immunoSEQ Assay, a bias-controlled multiplex PCR. On the study's bioinformatics: The number of nucleated cells in each sample was estimated by amplification of reference gene primers within the assay. Sequence reads were collapsed and filtered to measure the absolute abundance of every unique TCRbeta CDR3 rearrangement. Productive Simpson clonality was computed per sample as the square root of Simpson's diversity index over productive rearrangements. Not all clones reach the TCRdb copy of this immuneACCESS table, which keeps in-frame sequences only. Checked studies attribute under half of the gap to unresolved V genes and leave the rest unexplained. From that table come the V and J calls and clone size; the DNA was used to work out D and trimming. This sample holds approximately 50,000 clones; more than 80% were observed only once. The ten most abundant clones make up about 6.8% of the sample.

The collaborating institutions used their own protocols to collect whole blood in K2EDTA tubes. For TCRbeta analysis, collaborators shipped samples in one of three forms: frozen whole blood, isolated PBMCs, or DNA extracted from either of those sample types. Sequenced sample: peripheral blood. The rearrangement joined TRBV29-1 to TRBJ2-2; a tentative D call is TRBD2 (6 bases match). This clonotype originated in a man aged 55 to 70 with acute or convalescent COVID-19. The sequence in DNA is TGCAGCCCCCGGGACTGGCCCTTAACCGGGGAGCTGTTTTTT. This codes for CSPRDWPLTGELFF.